This passage covers 2 T cell receptor beta chains from one sample sequenced in a study of CD8 T cells in ankylosing spondylitis. Whole-study results and caveats: For ankylosing spondylitis blood, a TCR beta motif of roughly 8 highly homologous variants appeared characteristic.

No antigen is known for these receptors. TCRdb re-called the 5' RACE reads through MiXCR, storing one row per CDR3 protein. The sample has around 770,000 distinct CDR3 sequences; approximately 12% are singletons. Sequences were obtained from blood, either unsorted or a sorted T cell fraction (not recorded which). The receptors stem from a male donor with ankylosing spondylitis.

J is TRBJ2-1 and V is TRBV10-3; weak D call: TRBD1 (5 bases). Trimming removed 0 bases from V and 10 bases from J, with 10 bases in between. The germline V gene has CDR1 ENHRY and CDR2 SYGVKD. The CDR3 is made up of 13 amino acids. CDR3 in amino acids: CAISESIPGEQFF. The CDR3 DNA reads as TGTGCCATCAGTGAGTCGATTCCAGGGGAGCAGTTCTTC.

This clonotype occurred a few times. This rearrangement joins TRBV5-1 to TRBJ2-1; TRBD2 might be the D (6 bases). V was pared by 7 bases and J by 6 bases, with 17 bases between. Germline V gene sequence: CDR1 SGHRS, CDR2 YFSETQ. This CDR3 spans 14 amino acids. The CDR3 sequence: CASLQGAGSNEQFF. Written as DNA, the CDR3 is TGCGCCAGCCTCCAGGGCGCGGGAAGCAATGAGCAGTTCTTC.